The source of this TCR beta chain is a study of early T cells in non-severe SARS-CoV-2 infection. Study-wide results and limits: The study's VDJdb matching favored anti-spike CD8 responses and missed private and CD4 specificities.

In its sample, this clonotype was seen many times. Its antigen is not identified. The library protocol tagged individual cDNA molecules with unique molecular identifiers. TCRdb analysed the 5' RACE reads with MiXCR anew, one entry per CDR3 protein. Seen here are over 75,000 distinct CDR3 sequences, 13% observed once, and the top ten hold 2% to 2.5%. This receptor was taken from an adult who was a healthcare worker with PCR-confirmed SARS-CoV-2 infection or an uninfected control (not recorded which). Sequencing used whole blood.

The CDR3 DNA is TGTGCCACCTCGGGCGGGGGCTCTACAGATACGCAGTATTTT. Its protein product is CATSGGGSTDTQYF. This chain uses TRBV15 with TRBJ2-3; D is perhaps TRBD2 (7 bases). V dropped 8 bases and J dropped 3 bases, with 15 bases sitting between them. CDR1 and CDR2 from the germline V gene are LNHNV and YYDKDF (reference sequence). The CDR3 totals 14 residues.